This T cell receptor (beta chain) was captured in a study of blood T cells in healthy people across ages. About the study: The template switching approach captured approximately one barcoded beta molecule for every two T cells.

Primed by a sample-barcoded 5' primer and a J-beta primer mix, a second PCR proceeded for about 7 to 11 cycles. A template-switch adaptor that had 12 random nucleotides put a tag on each cDNA molecule. MiXCR, applied by TCRdb to the 5' RACE reads, yields one record per CDR3 protein. The table shows more than 800,000 distinct CDR3 sequences, with roughly 45% occurring only once. Each donor had roughly 10 milliliters of peripheral blood drawn. Looked up from germline, CDR1 is DFQATT and CDR2 is SNEGSKA (reference sequence). V lost 7 bases and J 6 bases, leaving 28 bases between the germline ends. The CDR3 covers 17 residues.

This chain links TRBV20-1 with TRBJ2-1; D uncertain. The sequenced sample was blood. This clonotype was obtained from a woman aged 55-70 years in good health. In nucleotides, the CDR3 is TGCAGTGTTTCGACCCCACAGACCATCACCACGCCCAATGAGCAGTTCTTC. Residues: CSVSTPQTITTPNEQFF.